The 14 T cell receptor beta chains below all came from one sample that was sequenced in a study of cytomegalovirus exposure and HLA in healthy donors. The PCR employed 60 Vbeta primers together with 13 Jbeta primers. Generated by immunoSEQ multiplex PCR, the TCRdb table keeps only in-frame clones and is missing some. The top ten hold over 1% of the sample, which has approximately 140,000 clones, 73% seen once. Sequencing was done on a sample of PBMCs. The receptors stem from a woman between 35 and 50 years old in good health and CMV-seronegative.

V usage is TRBV28 and J usage is TRBJ1-1; no reliable D call. CDR1 MDHEN and CDR2 SYDVKM come from the germline V gene. The CDR3 is 13 amino acids. V was clipped by 11 bases and J by 5 bases, with 18 bases between them. The CDR3 nucleotides are TGTGCCGGAGTAGGGAGTCTTGGGACTGAAGCTTTCTTT. Translation gives CAGVGSLGTEAFF. The full variable domain, completed using reference TRBV28 and TRBJ1-1, is DVKVTQSSRYLVKRTGEKVFLECVQDMDHENMFWYRQDPGLGLRLIYFSYDVKMKEKGDIPEGYSVSREKKERFSLILESASTNQTSMYLCAGVGSLGTEAFFGQGTRLTVV.

V and J are TRBV15 and TRBJ2-7; D remains ambiguous. Germline loops: CDR1 LNHNV, CDR2 YYDKDF (reference sequence). The V end lost 0 bases, the J end lost 6 bases, and 9 bases lay between the germline ends. The CDR3 has 13 amino acids. CDR3 DNA sequence: TGTGCCACCAGCAGAGAGGTCTATGGCGAGCAGTACTTC. As protein: CATSREVYGEQYF.

This chain links TRBV6-1 with TRBJ1-6; D is possibly TRBD1 (6 bases). Germline CDR1 is MNHNS and CDR2 is SASEGT. V lost 0 bases to trimming and J lost 6 bases, with 9 bases between them. The CDR3 has 15 amino acids. This chain's CDR3 is CASSEARQVNSPLHF. The DNA for the CDR3 is TGTGCCAGCAGTGAAGCGCGACAGGTTAATTCACCCCTCCACTTT.

About this clone: An end of the junction does not agree with germline; a read error may underlie this. Other DNA sequences within the sample encode an identical CDR3. The rearrangement joins TRBV4-1 to TRBJ1-5, with a possible D match to TRBD1 (6 bases). The CDR3 covers 18 residues. The germline V gene encodes CDR1 MGHRA and CDR2 YSYEKL. The CDR3 coding sequence is TGCGCCAGCAGCCAAGTAGGGGCAGGGGCGTTTGGCAATCAGCCTCAGCATTTT. It specifies CASSQVGAGAFGNQPQHF.

This clone was found a few times. The chain recombines TRBV27 with TRBJ2-1, with D possibly being TRBD2 (7 bases). The ends were cut back, 5 bases at V and 8 bases at J, with 19 bases in the middle. The CDR3 contains 15 residues. Germline assignment: CDR1 MNHEY and CDR2 SMNVEV (reference sequence). In nucleotides, the CDR3 is TGTGCCAGCAGTCCTGAATGGGGGGGCGCGGATGAGCAGTTCTTC. Protein: CASSPEWGGADEQFF.

This chain connects TRBV5-6 to TRBJ1-2; 7 bases are a match to TRBD1. Looked up from germline, CDR1 is SGHDT and CDR2 is YYEEEE. There are 15 residues in the CDR3. Trimming removed 4 bases from V and 4 bases from J; junction bases left unmatched: 10. CDR3 region: CASSRLDRAIYGYTF. The CDR3 bases are TGTGCCAGCAGCCGGTTAGACAGGGCTATCTATGGCTACACCTTC.

In this sample, this clone turned up a few times. The rearrangement links TRBV9 to TRBJ1-2, with 10 positions matching TRBD1. The CDR3 is 15 amino acids. Germline assignment: CDR1 SGDLS and CDR2 YYNGEE. Trimming cost V 7 bases and J 7 bases; bases outside gene matches: 13. The CDR3 bases are TGTGCCAGCGGAGGGGTGGGACAGGGGCCCCCTGGCTACACCTTC. It yields the protein CASGGVGQGPPGYTF.

This clone has more than one count but fewer than ten. The chain links TRBV4-1 to TRBJ1-6, with D possibly being TRBD1 (5 bases). CDR3 size: 15 residues. The V end was cut by 1 base, the J end by 10 bases, with 14 bases between. The germline CDR1 and CDR2 sequences are MGHRA and YSYEKL. CDR3 coding DNA: TGCGCCAGCAGCCAAGGTGTGCAGGGTCGGTCACCCCTCCACTTT. As protein: CASSQGVQGRSPLHF.

The rearrangement joins TRBV19 to TRBJ2-1; D call uncertain. Per the germline V gene, CDR1 is LNHDA and CDR2 is SQIVND (reference sequence). Deletions cut 6 bases from V and 0 bases from J, with 12 bases between. CDR3 length: 15 residues. CDR3 protein: CASSKIGSSYNEQFF. The DNA for the CDR3 is TGTGCCAGTAGCAAAATCGGTAGCTCCTACAATGAGCAGTTCTTC.

The chain has TRBV27 and TRBJ2-3; D call uncertain. Trimming took off 3 bases at V and 8 bases at J, with 21 bases between the two ends. CDR3 length: 16 amino acids. Germline CDR1 MNHEY, CDR2 SMNVEV (reference sequence). Here the CDR3 reads CASSFPRMPESVTQYF. The CDR3 coding sequence is TGTGCCAGCAGTTTTCCCCGAATGCCCGAATCAGTTACGCAGTATTTT.

The chain carries TRBV19 and TRBJ2-7, with TRBD1 matching 11 bases. Unmatched junction bases numbered 16, after V lost 6 bases and J lost 0 bases. The CDR3 has 19 residues. CDR1 is LNHDA, CDR2 SQIVND, per germline (reference sequence). CDR3 residues: CASSPNLGQGATSSYEQYF. The CDR3 nucleotides are TGTGCCAGTAGCCCCAATCTAGGACAGGGGGCGACGAGCTCCTACGAGCAGTACTTC.

This clone was found a few times. The chain employs TRBV10-3 and TRBJ2-2; D not resolved. Germline V gene sequence: CDR1 ENHRY, CDR2 SYGVKD. This CDR3 contains 12 residues. V lost 7 bases and J 1 base, leaving 4 bases between the germline ends. DNA of the CDR3: TGTGCCATCACTCTGAACACCGGGGAGCTGTTTTTT. It yields the protein CAITLNTGELFF.

The chain employs TRBV9 and TRBJ2-5; 13 bases map to TRBD2. Germline V gives CDR1 SGDLS, CDR2 YYNGEE. The ends lost 0 bases at V and 4 bases at J; junction bases unmatched: 9. CDR3 size: 18 residues. The CDR3 loop reads CASSVDPLAGGGRETQYF. Here the CDR3 DNA reads TGTGCCAGCAGCGTAGATCCACTAGCGGGGGGGGGTCGAGAGACCCAGTACTTC.

This rearrangement joins TRBV5-5 to TRBJ1-5, with a tentative D call TRBD1 (5 bases). CDR3 length: 15 amino acids. V lost 0 bases to trimming and J lost 2 bases, with 9 bases between them. From germline, CDR1 is SGHKS and CDR2 YYEKEE (reference sequence). The CDR3, as DNA: TGTGCCAGCAGCTTGGGAGTCAGGGGCAATCAGCCCCAGCATTTT. Its translation: CASSLGVRGNQPQHF.